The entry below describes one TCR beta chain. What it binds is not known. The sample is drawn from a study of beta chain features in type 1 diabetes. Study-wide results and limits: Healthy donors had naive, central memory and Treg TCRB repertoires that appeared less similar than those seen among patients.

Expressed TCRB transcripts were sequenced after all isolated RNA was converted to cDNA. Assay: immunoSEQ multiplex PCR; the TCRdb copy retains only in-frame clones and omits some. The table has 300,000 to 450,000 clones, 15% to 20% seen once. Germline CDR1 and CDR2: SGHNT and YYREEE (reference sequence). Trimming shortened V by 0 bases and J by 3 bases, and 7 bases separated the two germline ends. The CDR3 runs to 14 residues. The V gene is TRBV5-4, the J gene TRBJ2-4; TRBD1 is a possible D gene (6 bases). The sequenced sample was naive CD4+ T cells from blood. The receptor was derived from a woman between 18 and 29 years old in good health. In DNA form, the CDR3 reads TGTGCCAGCAGCTTGGACAGGGACAAAAACATTCAGTACTTC. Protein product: CASSLDRDKNIQYF.